Only one count was recorded for the clone carrying this T cell receptor (beta chain). The antigen is not known. The data derive from a study of CD8+ T cells in alopecia areata. Starting from PBMCs, sorting isolated CD4+ and CD8+ T cells. General study results and limits: Alopecia totalis/universalis scalp especially showed more expanded CD8+ clones than normal scalp. The study also sequences resident alphabeta T cells of normal skin in scalp samples.

The germline gives CDR1 MNHEY, CDR2 SMNVEV (reference sequence). The CDR3 is 13 residues long. V was shortened by 3 bases and J by 2 bases, with 7 bases between the two germline ends. In each case, RNA was isolated and then reverse transcribed into cDNA as the sequencing template. TCRdb keeps only in-frame clones here, not all; method: immunoSEQ multiplex PCR. Of about 200,000 clones in the sample, roughly 56% were seen once. Sequencing was carried out using CD8+ T cells sorted from blood. This chain joins TRBV27 and TRBJ1-2; no clear D. The source of this sequence is a human donor in good health. The CDR3 spells CASSLRQNYGYTF. The CDR3 DNA follows: TGTGCCAGCAGTTTGAGGCAGAACTATGGCTACACCTTC.